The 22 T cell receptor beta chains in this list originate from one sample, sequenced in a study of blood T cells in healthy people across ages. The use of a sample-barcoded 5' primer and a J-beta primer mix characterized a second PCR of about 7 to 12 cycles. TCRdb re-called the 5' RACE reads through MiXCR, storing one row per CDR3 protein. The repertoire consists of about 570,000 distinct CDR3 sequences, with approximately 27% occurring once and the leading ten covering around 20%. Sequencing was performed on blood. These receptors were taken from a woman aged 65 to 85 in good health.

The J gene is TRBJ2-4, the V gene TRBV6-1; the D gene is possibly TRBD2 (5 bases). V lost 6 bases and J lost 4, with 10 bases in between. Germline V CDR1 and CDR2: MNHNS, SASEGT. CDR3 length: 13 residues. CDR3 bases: TGTGCCAGCAGGGGAGCGGCAAAAAACATTCAGTACTTC. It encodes CASRGAAKNIQYF.

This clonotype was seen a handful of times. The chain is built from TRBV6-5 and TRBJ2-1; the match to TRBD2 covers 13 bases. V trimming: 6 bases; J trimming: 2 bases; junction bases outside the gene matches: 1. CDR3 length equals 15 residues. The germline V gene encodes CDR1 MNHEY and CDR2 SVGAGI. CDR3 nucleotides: TGTGCCAGCAGACTAGCGGGGGGGCCCTACAATGAGCAGTTCTTC. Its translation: CASRLAGGPYNEQFF.

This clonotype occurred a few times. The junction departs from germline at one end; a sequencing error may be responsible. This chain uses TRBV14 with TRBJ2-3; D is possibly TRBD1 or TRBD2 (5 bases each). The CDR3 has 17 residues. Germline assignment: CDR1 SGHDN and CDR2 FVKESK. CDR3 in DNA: TGTGCCAGCAGCTCGCCAGTCCGGGACCGATGGTCGGATACGCAGTACTTT. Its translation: CASSSPVRDRWSDTQYF.

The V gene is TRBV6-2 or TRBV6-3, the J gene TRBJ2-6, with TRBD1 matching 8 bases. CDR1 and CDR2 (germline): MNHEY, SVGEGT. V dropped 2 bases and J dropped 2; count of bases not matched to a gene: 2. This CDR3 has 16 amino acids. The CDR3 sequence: CASSYQGAPGANVLTF. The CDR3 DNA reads TGTGCCAGCAGTTACCAGGGGGCGCCTGGGGCCAACGTCCTGACTTTC.

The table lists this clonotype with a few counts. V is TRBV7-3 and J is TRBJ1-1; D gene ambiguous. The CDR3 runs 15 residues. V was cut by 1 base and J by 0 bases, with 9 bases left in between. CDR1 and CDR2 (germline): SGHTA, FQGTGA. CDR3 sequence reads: CASSLNPVMNTEAFF. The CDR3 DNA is TGTGCCAGCAGCTTAAATCCAGTAATGAACACTGAAGCTTTCTTT.

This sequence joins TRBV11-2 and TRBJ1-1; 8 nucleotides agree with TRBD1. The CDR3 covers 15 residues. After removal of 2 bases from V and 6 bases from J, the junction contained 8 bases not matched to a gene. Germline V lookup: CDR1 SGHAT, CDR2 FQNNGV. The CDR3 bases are TGTGCCAGCAGCTTATTGACAGGGGAGAGGGCTGAAGCTTTCTTT. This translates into CASSLLTGERAEAFF.

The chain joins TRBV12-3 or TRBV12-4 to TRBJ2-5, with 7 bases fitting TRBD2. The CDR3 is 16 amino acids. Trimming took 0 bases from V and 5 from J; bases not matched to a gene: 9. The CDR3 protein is CASSLAGGPGEETQYF. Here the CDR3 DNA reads TGTGCCAGCAGTTTAGCGGGAGGGCCGGGGGAGGAGACCCAGTACTTC.

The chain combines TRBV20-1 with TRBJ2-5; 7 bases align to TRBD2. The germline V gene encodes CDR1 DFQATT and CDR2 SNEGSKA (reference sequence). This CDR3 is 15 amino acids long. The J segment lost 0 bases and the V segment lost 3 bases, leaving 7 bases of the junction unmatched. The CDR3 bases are TGCAGTGCTAGGCAAGCGGGGATCTACCAAGAGACCCAGTACTTC. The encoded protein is CSARQAGIYQETQYF.

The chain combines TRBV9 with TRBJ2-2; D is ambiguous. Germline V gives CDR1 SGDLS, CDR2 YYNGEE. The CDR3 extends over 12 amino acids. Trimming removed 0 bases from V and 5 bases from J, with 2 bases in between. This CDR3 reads CASSVETGELFF. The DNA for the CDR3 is TGTGCCAGCAGCGTAGAAACCGGGGAGCTGTTTTTT.

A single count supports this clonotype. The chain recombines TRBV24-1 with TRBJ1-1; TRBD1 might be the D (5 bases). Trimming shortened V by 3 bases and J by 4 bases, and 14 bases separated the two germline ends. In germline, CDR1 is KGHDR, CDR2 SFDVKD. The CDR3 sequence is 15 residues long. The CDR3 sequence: CATSDRGRRCTEAFF. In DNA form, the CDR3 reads TGTGCCACCAGTGATAGGGGACGGCGATGCACTGAAGCTTTCTTT.

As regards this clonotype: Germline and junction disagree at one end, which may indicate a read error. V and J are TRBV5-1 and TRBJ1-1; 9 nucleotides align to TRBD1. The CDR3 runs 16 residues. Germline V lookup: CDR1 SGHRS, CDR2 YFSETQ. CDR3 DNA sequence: TGTGCCAGCAGCGTCGGACAGGGGTCGTTGAACACTGAAGCTTTCTTT. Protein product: CASSVGQGSLNTEAFF.

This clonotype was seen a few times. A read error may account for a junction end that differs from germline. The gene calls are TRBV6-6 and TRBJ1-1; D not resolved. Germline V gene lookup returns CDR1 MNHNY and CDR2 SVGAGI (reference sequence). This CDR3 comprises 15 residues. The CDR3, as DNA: TGTGCCAGCCCCGATCGGAAGGGAGAGAACACTGAAGCCTTCTTT. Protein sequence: CASPDRKGENTEAFF.

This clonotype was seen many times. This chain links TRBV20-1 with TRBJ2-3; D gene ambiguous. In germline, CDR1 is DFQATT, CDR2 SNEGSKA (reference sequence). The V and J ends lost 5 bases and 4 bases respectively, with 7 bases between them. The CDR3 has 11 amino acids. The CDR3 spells CSAYLSDTQYF. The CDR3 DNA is TGCAGTGCTTACCTCTCAGATACGCAGTATTTT.

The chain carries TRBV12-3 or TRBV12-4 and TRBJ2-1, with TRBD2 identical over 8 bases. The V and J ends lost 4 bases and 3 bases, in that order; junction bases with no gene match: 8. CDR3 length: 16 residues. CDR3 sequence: CASSSSSGGGYNEQFF. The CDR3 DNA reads TGTGCCAGCAGTTCCAGCAGCGGGGGCGGCTACAATGAGCAGTTCTTC.

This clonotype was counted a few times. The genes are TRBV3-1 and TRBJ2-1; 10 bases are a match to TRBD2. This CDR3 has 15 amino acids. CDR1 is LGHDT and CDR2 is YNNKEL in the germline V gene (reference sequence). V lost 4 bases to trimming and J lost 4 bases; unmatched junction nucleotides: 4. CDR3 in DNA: TGTGCCAGCAGCCTTTGGACTAGCGGATACAATGAGCAGTTCTTC. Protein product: CASSLWTSGYNEQFF.

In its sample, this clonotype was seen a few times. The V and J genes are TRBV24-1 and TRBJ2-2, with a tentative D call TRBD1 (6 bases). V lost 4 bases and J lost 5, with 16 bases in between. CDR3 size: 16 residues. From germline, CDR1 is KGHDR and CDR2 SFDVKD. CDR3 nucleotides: TGTGCCACCAGTGACATGACAGGTTTTAAGACCGGGGAGCTGTTTTTT. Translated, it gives CATSDMTGFKTGELFF.

CDR3 sequence reads: CASSESGSGEQYF. The CDR3, as DNA: TGTGCCAGCAGTGAATCAGGGAGCGGCGAGCAGTACTTC. J is TRBJ2-7 and V is TRBV6-1; D is perhaps TRBD1 or TRBD2 (5 bases each). The V and J ends lost 2 bases and 6 bases respectively, with 11 bases between them. The germline CDR1 and CDR2 sequences are MNHNS and SASEGT. This CDR3 contains 13 residues.

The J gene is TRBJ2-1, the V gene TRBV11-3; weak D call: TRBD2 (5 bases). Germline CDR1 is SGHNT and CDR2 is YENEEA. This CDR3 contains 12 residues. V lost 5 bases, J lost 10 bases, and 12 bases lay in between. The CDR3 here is CASSGGSREQFF. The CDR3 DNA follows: TGTGCCAGCAGCGGAGGTTCGAGGGAGCAGTTCTTC.

CDR3 nucleotides: TGTGCCAGCAGTGTCCGAAGAGACCTTGAAGCTTTCTTT. The encoded protein is CASSVRRDLEAFF. The chain employs TRBV2 and TRBJ1-1, with D uncertain. With 4 bases removed from V and 7 bases from J, the gap between germline ends came to 13 bases. Germline lookup yields CDR1 SNHLY and CDR2 FYNNEI. This CDR3 has 13 residues.

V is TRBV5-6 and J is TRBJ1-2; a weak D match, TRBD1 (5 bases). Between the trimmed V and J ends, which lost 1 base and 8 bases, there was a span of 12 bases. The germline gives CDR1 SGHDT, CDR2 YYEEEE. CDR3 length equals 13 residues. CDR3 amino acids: CASSLSRGGGYTF. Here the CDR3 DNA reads TGTGCCAGCAGCTTGAGCCGGGGGGGAGGCTACACCTTC.

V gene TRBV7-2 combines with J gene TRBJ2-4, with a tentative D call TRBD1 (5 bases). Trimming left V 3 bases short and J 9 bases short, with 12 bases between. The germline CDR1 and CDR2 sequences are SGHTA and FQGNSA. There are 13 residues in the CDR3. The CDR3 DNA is TGTGCCAGCAGCTTCAATAGGGGTGGCATTCAGTACTTC. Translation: CASSFNRGGIQYF. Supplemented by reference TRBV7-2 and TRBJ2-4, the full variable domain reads GAGVSQSPSNKVTEKGKDVELRCDPISGHTALYWYRQSLGQGLEFLIYFQGNSAPDKSGLPSDRFSAERTGGSVSTLTIQRTQQEDSAVYLCASSFNRGGIQYFGAGTRLSVL.

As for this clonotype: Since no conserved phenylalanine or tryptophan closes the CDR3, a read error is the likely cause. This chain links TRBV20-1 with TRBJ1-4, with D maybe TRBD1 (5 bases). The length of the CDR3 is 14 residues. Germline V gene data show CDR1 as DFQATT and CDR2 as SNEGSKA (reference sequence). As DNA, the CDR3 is TGCGGCGCTGCTAAGGGAGGGGTAAAGGAAAAACTGTTTTCT. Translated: CGAAKGGVKEKLFS.